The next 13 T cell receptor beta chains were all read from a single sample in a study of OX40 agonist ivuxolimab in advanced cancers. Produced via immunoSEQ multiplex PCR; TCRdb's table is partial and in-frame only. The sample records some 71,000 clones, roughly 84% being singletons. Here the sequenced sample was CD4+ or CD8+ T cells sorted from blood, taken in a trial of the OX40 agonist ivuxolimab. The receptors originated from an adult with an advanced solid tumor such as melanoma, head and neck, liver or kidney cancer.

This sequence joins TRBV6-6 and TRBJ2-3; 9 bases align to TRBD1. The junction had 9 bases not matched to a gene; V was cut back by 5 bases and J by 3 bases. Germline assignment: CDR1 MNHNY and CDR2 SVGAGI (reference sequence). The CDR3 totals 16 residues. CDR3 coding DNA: TGTGCCAGCAGTATTGGACAGGGGAGGTGGACAGATACGCAGTATTTT. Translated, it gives CASSIGQGRWTDTQYF.

Written as DNA, the CDR3 is TGTGCCTGGAGTGTCAGATACTATGGCTACACCTTC. Protein product: CAWSVRYYGYTF. The V and J genes are TRBV30 and TRBJ1-2; D gene unclear. The CDR3 runs 12 residues. The germline V and J ends were trimmed by 0 bases and 3 bases, with 5 bases remaining between them. Germline loops: CDR1 GTSNPN, CDR2 SVGIG (reference sequence).

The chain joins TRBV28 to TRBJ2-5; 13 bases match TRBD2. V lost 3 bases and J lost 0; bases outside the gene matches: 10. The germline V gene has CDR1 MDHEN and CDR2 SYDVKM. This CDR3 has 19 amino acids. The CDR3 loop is CASSFYTGLAGANQETQYF. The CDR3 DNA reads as TGTGCCAGCAGTTTCTACACCGGACTAGCGGGGGCGAACCAAGAGACCCAGTACTTC.

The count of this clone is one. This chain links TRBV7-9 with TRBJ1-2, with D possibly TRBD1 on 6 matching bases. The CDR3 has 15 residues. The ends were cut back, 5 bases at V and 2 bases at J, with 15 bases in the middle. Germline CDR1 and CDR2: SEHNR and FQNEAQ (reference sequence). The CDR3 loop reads CASSQEMTGNYGYTF. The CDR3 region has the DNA TGTGCCAGCAGCCAAGAAATGACAGGCAACTATGGCTACACCTTC.

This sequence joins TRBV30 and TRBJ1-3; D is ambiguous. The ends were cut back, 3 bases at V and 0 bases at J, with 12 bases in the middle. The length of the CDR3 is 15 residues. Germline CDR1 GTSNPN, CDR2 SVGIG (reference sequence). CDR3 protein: CAWSKIRNSGNTIYF. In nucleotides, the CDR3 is TGTGCCTGGAGCAAGATTCGCAACTCTGGAAACACCATATATTTT.

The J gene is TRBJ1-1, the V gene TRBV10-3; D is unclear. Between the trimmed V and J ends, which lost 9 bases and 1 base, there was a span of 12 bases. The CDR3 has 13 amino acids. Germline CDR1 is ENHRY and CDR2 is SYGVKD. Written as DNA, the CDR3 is TGTGCCATGCGTTTTTCACAGAACACTGAAGCTTTCTTT. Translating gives CAMRFSQNTEAFF.

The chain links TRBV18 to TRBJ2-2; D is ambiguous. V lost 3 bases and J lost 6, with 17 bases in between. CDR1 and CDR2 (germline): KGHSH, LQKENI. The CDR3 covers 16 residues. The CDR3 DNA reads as TGTGCCAGCTCACCTAGTCTCGGAGAGGTGGCCGGGGAGCTGTTTTTT. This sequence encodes CASSPSLGEVAGELFF.

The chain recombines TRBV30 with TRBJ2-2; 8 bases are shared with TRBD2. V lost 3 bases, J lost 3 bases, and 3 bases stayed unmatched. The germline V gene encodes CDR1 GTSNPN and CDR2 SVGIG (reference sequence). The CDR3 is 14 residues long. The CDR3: CAWRGLADTGELFF. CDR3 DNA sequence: TGTGCCTGGAGAGGACTAGCCGACACCGGGGAGCTGTTTTTT.

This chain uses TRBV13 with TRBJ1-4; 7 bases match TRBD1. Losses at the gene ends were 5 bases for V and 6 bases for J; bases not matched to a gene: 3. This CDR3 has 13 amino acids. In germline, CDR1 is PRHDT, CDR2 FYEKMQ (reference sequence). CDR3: CASSTGEDEKLFF. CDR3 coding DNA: TGTGCCAGCAGCACAGGGGAGGATGAAAAACTGTTTTTT.

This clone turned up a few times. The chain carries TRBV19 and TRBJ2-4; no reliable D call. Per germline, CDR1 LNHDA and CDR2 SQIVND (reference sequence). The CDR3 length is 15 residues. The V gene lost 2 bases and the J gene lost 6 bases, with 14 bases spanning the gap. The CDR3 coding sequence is TGTGCCAGTAGTATATCCCACAATGTAGCAAACATTCAGTACTTC. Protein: CASSISHNVANIQYF. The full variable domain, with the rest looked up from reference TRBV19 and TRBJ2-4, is DGGITQSPKYLFRKEGQNVTLSCEQNLNHDAMYWYRQDPGQGLRLIYYSQIVNDFQKGDIAEGYSVSREKKESFPLTVTSAQKNPTAFYLCASSISHNVANIQYFGAGTRLSVL.

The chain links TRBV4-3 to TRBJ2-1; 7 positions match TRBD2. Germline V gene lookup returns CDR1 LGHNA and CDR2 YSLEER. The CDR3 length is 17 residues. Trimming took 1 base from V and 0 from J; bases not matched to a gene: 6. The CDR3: CASSQVWRGSSYNEQFF. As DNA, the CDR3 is TGCGCCAGCAGCCAAGTCTGGCGGGGGAGCTCCTACAATGAGCAGTTCTTC.

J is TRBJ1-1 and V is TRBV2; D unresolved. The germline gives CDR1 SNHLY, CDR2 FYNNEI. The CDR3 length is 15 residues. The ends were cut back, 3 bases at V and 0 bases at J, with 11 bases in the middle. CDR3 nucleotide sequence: TGTGCCAGCAGTGAGGCCAGGCCCATGAACACTGAAGCTTTCTTT. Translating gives CASSEARPMNTEAFF.

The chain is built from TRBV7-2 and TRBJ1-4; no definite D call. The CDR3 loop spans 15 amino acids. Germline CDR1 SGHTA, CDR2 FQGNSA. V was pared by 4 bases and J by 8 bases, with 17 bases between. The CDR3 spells CASSYSREAAEKLFF. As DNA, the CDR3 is TGTGCCAGCAGCTATTCAAGGGAGGCGGCAGAAAAACTGTTTTTT. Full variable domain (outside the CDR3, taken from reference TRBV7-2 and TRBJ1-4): GAGVSQSPSNKVTEKGKDVELRCDPISGHTALYWYRQSLGQGLEFLIYFQGNSAPDKSGLPSDRFSAERTGGSVSTLTIQRTQQEDSAVYLCASSYSREAAEKLFFGSGTQLSVL.